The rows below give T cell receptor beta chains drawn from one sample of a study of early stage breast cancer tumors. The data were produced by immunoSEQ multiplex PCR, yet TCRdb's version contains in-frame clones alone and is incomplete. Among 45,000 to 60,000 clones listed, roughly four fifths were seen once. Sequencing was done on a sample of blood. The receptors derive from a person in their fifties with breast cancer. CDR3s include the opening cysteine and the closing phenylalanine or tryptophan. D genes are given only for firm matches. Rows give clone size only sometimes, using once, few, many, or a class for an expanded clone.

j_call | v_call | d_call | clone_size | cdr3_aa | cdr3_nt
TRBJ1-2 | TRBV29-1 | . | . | CSGGGGYGYTF | TGCAGCGGTGGGGGTGGCTATGGCTACACCTTC
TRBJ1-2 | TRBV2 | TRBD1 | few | CASSGGTAYGYTF | TGTGCCAGCAGTGGAGGGACAGCCTATGGCTACACCTTC
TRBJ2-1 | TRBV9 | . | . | CASSVALRRVSSDEQFF | TGTGCCAGCAGCGTAGCTTTGAGGCGGGTCTCGAGTGATGAGCAGTTCTTC
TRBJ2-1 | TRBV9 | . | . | CASSVGLTLLNNEQFF | TGTGCCAGCAGCGTAGGGTTGACTCTTTTGAACAATGAGCAGTTCTTC
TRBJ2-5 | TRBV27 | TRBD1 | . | CASSFRDRGTETQYF | TGTGCCAGCAGTTTCAGGGACAGGGGAACGGAGACCCAGTACTTC
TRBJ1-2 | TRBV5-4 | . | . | CASSLDLPPTGVGGYTF | TGTGCCAGCAGCTTGGATCTACCACCCACGGGTGTAGGTGGCTACACCTTC
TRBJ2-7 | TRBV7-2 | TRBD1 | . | CASSFRGTGKEQYF | TGTGCCAGCAGCTTTAGGGGGACAGGTAAAGAGCAGTACTTC
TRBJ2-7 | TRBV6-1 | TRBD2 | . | CASSDLAVSSYEQYF | TGTGCCAGCAGTGACCTAGCGGTAAGCTCCTACGAGCAGTACTTC
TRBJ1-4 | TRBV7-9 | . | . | CASSFGGGSDEKLFF | TGTGCCAGCAGCTTCGGAGGTGGTTCGGATGAAAAACTGTTTTTT
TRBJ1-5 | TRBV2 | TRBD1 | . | CASSWDRESNQPQHF | TGTGCCAGCAGTTGGGACAGGGAAAGCAATCAGCCCCAGCATTTT
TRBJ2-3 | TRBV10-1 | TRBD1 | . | CASSPRTGTGGFYTQYF | TGCGCCAGCAGTCCTCGGACCGGGACAGGGGGCTTTTATACGCAGTATTTT
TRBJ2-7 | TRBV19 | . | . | CASSARQSHSYEQYF | TGTGCCAGTAGTGCCCGACAGAGTCACTCCTACGAGCAGTACTTC
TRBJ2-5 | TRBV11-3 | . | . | CASRRGEEETQYF | TGTGCCAGCAGGCGAGGGGAGGAAGAGACCCAGTACTTC
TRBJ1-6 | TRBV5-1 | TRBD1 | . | CASSLEGTGGSPLHF | TGCGCCAGCAGCTTGGAGGGGACAGGGGGTTCACCCCTCCACTTT
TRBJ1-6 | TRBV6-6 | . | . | CASSYLGLGNSPLHF | TGTGCCAGCAGTTACCTCGGGTTGGGGAATTCACCCCTCCACTTT
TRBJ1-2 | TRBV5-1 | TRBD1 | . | CASSLGAPGQGVTNYGYTF | TGCGCCAGCAGCTTAGGCGCTCCGGGACAGGGGGTTACTAACTATGGCTACACCTTC
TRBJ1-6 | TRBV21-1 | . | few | CASSKSPGGRGSPLHF | TGTGCCAGCAGCAAATCGCCCGGGGGAAGAGGTTCACCCCTCCACTTT
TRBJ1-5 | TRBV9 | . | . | CASSVGDATNQPQHF | TGTGCCAGCAGCGTAGGGGACGCTACCAATCAGCCCCAGCATTTT
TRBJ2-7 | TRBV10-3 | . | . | CAISQRGGQVQYEQYF | TGTGCCATCAGTCAACGGGGGGGACAGGTACAATACGAGCAGTACTTC
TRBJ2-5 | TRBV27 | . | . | CASSPSYQETQYF | TGTGCCAGCAGTCCCTCGTACCAAGAGACCCAGTACTTC
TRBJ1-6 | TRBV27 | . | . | CASSANPKHNSPLHF | TGTGCCAGCAGTGCCAACCCGAAGCATAATTCACCCCTCCACTTT
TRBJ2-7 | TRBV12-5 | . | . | CASGLWGALEF | TGTGCTAGTGGTTTATGGGGGGCTCTGGAGTTC
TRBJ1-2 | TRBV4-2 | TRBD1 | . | CASSQAQGSNYGYTF | TGTGCCAGCAGCCAAGCACAGGGGAGTAACTATGGCTACACCTTC
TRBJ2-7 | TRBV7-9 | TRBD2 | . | CASSSSGSYEQYF | TGTGCCAGCTCGTCTAGCGGTTCCTACGAGCAGTACTTC
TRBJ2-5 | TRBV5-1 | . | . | CASSAGTWAETQYF | TGCGCCAGCAGCGCAGGGACCTGGGCAGAGACCCAGTACTTC
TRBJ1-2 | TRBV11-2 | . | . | CASSLDRSSGYTF | TGTGCCAGCAGCTTGGACAGAAGTTCGGGCTACACCTTC
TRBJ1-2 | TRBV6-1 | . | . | CASTAGPPVVAYTF | TGTGCCAGCACCGCGGGGCCCCCTGTGGTCGCCTACACCTTC
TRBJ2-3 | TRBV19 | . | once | CASSMASGSDTQYF | TGTGCCAGTAGTATGGCCTCAGGGTCAGATACGCAGTATTTT
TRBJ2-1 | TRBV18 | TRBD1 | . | CASSPQGTGEDIKFF | TGTGCCAGCTCACCACAGGGGACAGGGGAAGATATTAAGTTCTTC
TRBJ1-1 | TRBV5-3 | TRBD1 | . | CARSRDRGSSPEAFF | TGTGCCAGAAGCCGGGACAGGGGTTCTAGTCCTGAAGCTTTCTTT
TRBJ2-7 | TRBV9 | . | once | CASSEGPSYEQYF | TGTGCCAGCAGCGAGGGACCTTCCTACGAGCAGTACTTC
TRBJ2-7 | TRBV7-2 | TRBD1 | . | CASSPNIQGYEQYF | TGTGCCAGCAGCCCAAATATACAGGGGTACGAGCAGTACTTC
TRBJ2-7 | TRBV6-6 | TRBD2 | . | CASSGLAGGLYEQYF | TGTGCCAGCAGCGGACTAGCGGGGGGTCTCTACGAGCAGTACTTC
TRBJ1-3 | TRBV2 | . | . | CASSDPKSSGNTIYF | TGTGCCAGCAGTGATCCTAAGAGCTCTGGAAACACCATATATTTT
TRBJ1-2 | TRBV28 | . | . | CASGTSKTGSHGYTF | TGTGCCAGCGGGACGAGTAAAACAGGGAGCCATGGCTACACCTTC
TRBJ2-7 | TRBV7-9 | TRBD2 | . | CASSPASGEFYEQYF | TGTGCCAGCAGCCCGGCTAGCGGGGAATTCTACGAGCAGTACTTC
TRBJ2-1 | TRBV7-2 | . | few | CASSLATSSYNEQFF | TGTGCCAGCAGCTTAGCGACGAGCTCCTACAATGAGCAGTTCTTC
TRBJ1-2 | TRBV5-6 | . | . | CASSLASARYYGYTF | TGTGCCAGCAGCTTGGCCAGTGCCCGTTACTATGGCTACACCTTC
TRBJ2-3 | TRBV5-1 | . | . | CASSEQDTQYF | TGCGCCAGCAGTGAGCAAGATACGCAGTATTTT
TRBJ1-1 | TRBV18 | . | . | CASSAQGSGEAFF | TGTGCCAGCTCAGCACAGGGAAGTGGGGAAGCTTTCTTT
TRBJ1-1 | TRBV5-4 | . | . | CASSLVRGSVNTEAFF | TGTGCCAGCAGCTTGGTTCGGGGGAGTGTTAACACTGAAGCTTTCTTT
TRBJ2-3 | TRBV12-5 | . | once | CASGLGGSDTQYF | TGTGCTAGTGGTTTGGGGGGGTCAGATACGCAGTATTTT
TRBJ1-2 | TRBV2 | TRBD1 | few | CASSGTGDGYTF | TGTGCCAGCAGTGGAACAGGGGATGGCTACACCTTC
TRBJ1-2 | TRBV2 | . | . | CASSPSGGYTF | TGTGCCAGCAGTCCGTCCGGAGGCTACACCTTC